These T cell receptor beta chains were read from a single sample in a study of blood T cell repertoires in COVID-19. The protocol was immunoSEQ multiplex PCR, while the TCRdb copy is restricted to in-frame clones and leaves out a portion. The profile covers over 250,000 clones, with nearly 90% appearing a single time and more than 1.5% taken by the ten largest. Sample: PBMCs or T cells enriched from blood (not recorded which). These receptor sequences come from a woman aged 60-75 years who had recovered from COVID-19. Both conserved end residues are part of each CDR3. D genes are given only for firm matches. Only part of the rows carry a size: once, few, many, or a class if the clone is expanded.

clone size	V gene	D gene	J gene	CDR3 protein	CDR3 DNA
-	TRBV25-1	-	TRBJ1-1	CASSVSDAGGPEAFF	TGTGCCAGCAGTGTTTCAGACGCTGGTGGGCCTGAAGCTTTCTTT
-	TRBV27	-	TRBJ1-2	CASSLWGTGFGYGYTF	TGTGCCAGCAGTTTATGGGGAACAGGATTCGGCTATGGCTACACCTTC
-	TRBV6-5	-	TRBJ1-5	CASSYSRQGNQPQHF	TGTGCCAGCAGTTACTCAAGGCAGGGGAATCAGCCCCAGCATTTT
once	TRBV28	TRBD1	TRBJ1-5	CASTGQGYQPQHF	TGTGCCAGCACAGGACAGGGGTATCAGCCCCAGCATTTT
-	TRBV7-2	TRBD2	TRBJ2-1	CASSSPRKLAGGQYNEQFF	TGTGCCAGCAGCTCCCCCCGAAAGCTAGCGGGAGGGCAATACAATGAGCAGTTCTTC
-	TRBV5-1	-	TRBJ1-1	CASSLTGLNTEAFF	TGCGCCAGCAGCTTGACAGGGTTGAACACTGAAGCTTTCTTT
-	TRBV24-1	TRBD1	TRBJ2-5	CATSDLDRGLETQYF	TGTGCCACCAGTGACTTGGACAGGGGGTTAGAGACCCAGTACTTC
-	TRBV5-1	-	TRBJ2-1	CASSSAVGHEQFF	TGCGCCAGCAGCTCAGCGGTCGGGCATGAGCAGTTCTTC
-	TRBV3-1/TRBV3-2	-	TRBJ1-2	CASTSQGPGFRYTF	TGTGCCAGCACCTCTCAAGGGCCAGGGTTCCGATACACCTTC
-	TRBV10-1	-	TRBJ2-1	CASSRTAANNEQFF	TGCGCCAGCAGTCGGACAGCCGCAAACAATGAGCAGTTCTTC
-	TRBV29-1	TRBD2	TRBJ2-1	CSVAERGEQFF	TGCAGCGTTGCCGAGCGGGGTGAGCAGTTCTTC
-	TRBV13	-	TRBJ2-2	CASSSPSTGTGELFF	TGTGCCAGCAGCTCCCCTTCGACGGGCACCGGGGAGCTGTTTTTT
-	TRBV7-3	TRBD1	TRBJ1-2	CASSLVAQSRGLNYGYTF	TGTGCCAGCAGCTTAGTAGCCCAGAGCAGGGGGCTTAACTATGGCTACACCTTC
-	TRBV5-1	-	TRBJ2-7	CASSVEGVTYEQYF	TGCGCCAGCAGCGTCGAGGGGGTTACGTACGAGCAGTACTTC
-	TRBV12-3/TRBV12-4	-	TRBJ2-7	CASSLVGHEQYF	TGTGCCAGCAGTTTAGTGGGCCACGAGCAGTACTTC
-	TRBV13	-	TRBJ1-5	CASSLGQPNNQPQHF	TGTGCCAGCAGCTTGGGGCAGCCGAATAATCAGCCCCAGCATTTT
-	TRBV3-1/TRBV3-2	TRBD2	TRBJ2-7	CASSHPVAGDYEQYF	TGTGCCAGCAGCCACCCGGTAGCGGGAGATTACGAGCAGTACTTC
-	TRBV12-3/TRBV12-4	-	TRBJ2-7	CASSLPPNYEQYF	TGTGCCAGCAGTTTACCACCTAACTACGAGCAGTACTTC
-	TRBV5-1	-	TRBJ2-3	CASRDTLSTDTQYF	TGCGCCAGCAGGGACACCCTTAGCACAGATACGCAGTATTTT
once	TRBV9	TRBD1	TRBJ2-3	CASSVGTASFTDTQYF	TGTGCCAGCAGCGTCGGGACAGCGTCCTTCACAGATACGCAGTATTTT
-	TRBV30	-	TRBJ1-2	CAWSVAGISYGYTF	TGTGCCTGGAGTGTTGCGGGAATCAGTTATGGCTACACCTTC
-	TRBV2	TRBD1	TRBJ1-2	CASSEVEDRAVGYTF	TGTGCCAGCAGTGAAGTAGAGGACAGGGCGGTTGGCTACACCTTC
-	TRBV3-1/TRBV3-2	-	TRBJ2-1	CASSPIALRNEQFF	TGTGCCAGCAGCCCAATAGCGTTAAGGAATGAGCAGTTCTTC
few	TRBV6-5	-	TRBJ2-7	CASRLASPGAYEQYF	TGTGCCTCCCGGCTAGCGAGCCCAGGTGCCTACGAGCAGTACTTC
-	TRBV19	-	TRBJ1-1	CASSIQGMNTEAFF	TGTGCCAGTAGTATACAGGGGATGAACACTGAAGCTTTCTTT
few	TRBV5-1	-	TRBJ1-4	CASSLWANNEKLFF	TGCGCCAGCAGCTTGTGGGCGAATAATGAAAAACTGTTTTTT
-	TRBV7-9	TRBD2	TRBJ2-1	CASSPRLAGRKYNEQFF	TGTGCCAGCAGCCCTCGACTAGCGGGGAGGAAATACAATGAGCAGTTCTTC
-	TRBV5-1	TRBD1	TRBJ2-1	CASSSTGTGGYNEQFF	TGCGCCAGCAGCTCGACCGGGACAGGGGGTTACAATGAGCAGTTCTTC
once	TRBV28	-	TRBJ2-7	CASSVQGYEQYF	TGTGCCAGCAGTGTCCAGGGTTACGAGCAGTACTTC
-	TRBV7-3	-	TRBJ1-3	CASSPTGPGNTIYF	TGTGCCAGCAGCCCTACAGGACCGGGAAACACCATATATTTT
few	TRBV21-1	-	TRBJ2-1	CARTTSGPYNEQFF	TGTGCCAGAACTACTAGCGGCCCATACAATGAGCAGTTCTTC
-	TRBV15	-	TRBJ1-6	CATSRDKAGDNSPLHF	TGTGCCACCAGCAGAGATAAGGCAGGGGATAATTCACCCCTCCACTTT
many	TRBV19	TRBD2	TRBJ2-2	CASSFASGSYGELFF	TGTGCCAGTAGTTTCGCTAGCGGGAGTTACGGGGAGCTGTTTTTT
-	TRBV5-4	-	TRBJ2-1	CASTSWADFGVQQFF	TGTGCCAGCACCTCATGGGCGGACTTTGGGGTTCAGCAGTTCTTC
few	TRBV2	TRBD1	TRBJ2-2	CASRQITGQGATGELFF	TGTGCCAGCAGACAAATTACGGGACAGGGGGCCACCGGGGAGCTGTTTTTT
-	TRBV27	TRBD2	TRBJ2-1	CASSSAGLVGNEQFF	TGTGCCAGCAGTTCGGCGGGACTAGTAGGGAATGAGCAGTTCTTC
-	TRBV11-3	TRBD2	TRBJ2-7	CASSSRLAFYEQYF	TGTGCCAGCAGCTCCCGACTAGCATTCTACGAGCAGTACTTC
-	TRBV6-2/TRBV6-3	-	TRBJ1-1	CASSYPGLTVITEAFF	TGTGCCAGCAGTTACCCCGGACTGACGGTGATCACTGAAGCTTTCTTT
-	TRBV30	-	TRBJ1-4	CAWKGLSEKLFF	TGTGCCTGGAAGGGACTAAGCGAAAAACTGTTTTTT
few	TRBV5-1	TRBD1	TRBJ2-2	CASSLAGGQGKGGELFF	TGCGCCAGCAGCTTGGCGGGGGGACAGGGTAAGGGCGGGGAGCTGTTTTTT
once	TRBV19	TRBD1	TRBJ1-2	CASRHTGVGGYTF	TGTGCCAGTCGCCACACAGGGGTAGGTGGCTACACCTTC
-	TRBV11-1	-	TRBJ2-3	CASSKDYTDTQYF	TGTGCCAGCAGCAAGGACTACACAGATACGCAGTATTTT
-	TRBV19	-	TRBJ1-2	CASSIFGTTNYGYTF	TGTGCCAGTAGTATATTCGGGACAACTAACTATGGCTACACCTTC
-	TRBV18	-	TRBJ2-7	CASSLGQSLSYEQYF	TGTGCCAGCTCGCTCGGACAGTCACTCTCCTACGAGCAGTACTTC